This T cell receptor (beta chain) appears in the sequencing data of a study of blood T cell repertoires in COVID-19. This clone was seen a single time. CDR1 ENHRY and CDR2 SYGVKD come from the germline V gene. The CDR3 sequence is 13 residues long. Trimming took 2 bases from V and 4 from J, leaving 8 bases between them. Repertoires were generated with immunoSEQ multiplex PCR, while TCRdb's copy carries only in-frame clones and drops some. The sample holds 190,000 or so clones; approximately 88% are singletons and the top ten take 6.5% to 9.5%. The chain joins TRBV10-3 to TRBJ1-2, with D tentatively TRBD1 (5 bases). The sequencing sample was made of PBMCs or T cells enriched from blood (not recorded which). The source is a woman younger than 30 who had recovered from COVID-19. The CDR3 region is CAISETGPYGYTF. The CDR3 DNA sequence: TGTGCCATCAGTGAGACAGGACCCTATGGCTACACCTTC.